This T cell receptor (beta chain) was retrieved from a study of OX40 agonist ivuxolimab in advanced cancers. Study-wide context: Three patients, one with hepatocellular carcinoma and two with cutaneous melanoma, achieved partial responses. General observations from the study: Which antigen the expanded peripheral T cells recognized is unknown. CD8+ T cells were the subset that, on average, had more expanded clones than CD4+.

Some clones are missing from TCRdb's copy, which holds only in-frame ones; the method was immunoSEQ multiplex PCR. The table has fewer than 100,000 clones, 84% seen once. In the case of this clone: Its specificity is unknown.

CDR1 and CDR2 from the germline V gene are SGHTA and FQGTGA. The CDR3 sequence is 16 residues long. V shed 3 bases, J shed 0 bases, and the junction held 4 bases outside the gene matches. The clonotype was recovered from an adult with an advanced solid tumor such as melanoma, head and neck, liver or kidney cancer. The genes are TRBV7-3 and TRBJ2-3; 9 nucleotides match TRBD2. The sequencing used CD4+ or CD8+ T cells sorted from blood, collected in a trial of the OX40 agonist ivuxolimab. For the CDR3, the DNA is TGTGCCAGCAGCTTTGGACTAGCGCCTAGCACAGATACGCAGTATTTT. It is translated as CASSFGLAPSTDTQYF.